The T cell receptor beta chain under discussion was sequenced for a study of breast tumors, draining lymph nodes, adjacent tissues. The study's findings and limits: Compared with lymph nodes, tumors were less diverse; compared with nontumor tissue, more.

This clonotype was counted ten times or more. What it binds is not known. Germline V gene lookup returns CDR1 LGHDT and CDR2 YNNKEL (reference sequence). The CDR3 extends over 13 amino acids. Trimming stripped 2 bases from V and 6 bases from J, with 8 bases between. Using its own MiXCR run on the multiplex PCR reads, TCRdb lists one record per CDR3 protein. The sample yields some 47,000 distinct CDR3 sequences, approximately 45% seen once. The rearrangement joins TRBV3-1 to TRBJ2-1; D call uncertain. Sequenced sample: breast tumor tissue. The sequence was obtained from a female donor with breast cancer. Some clones in this sample may be carry-over from other donors' samples. This CDR3 reads CASSQLASNEQFF. Here the CDR3 DNA reads TGTGCCAGCAGCCAATTAGCCTCCAATGAGCAGTTCTTC.